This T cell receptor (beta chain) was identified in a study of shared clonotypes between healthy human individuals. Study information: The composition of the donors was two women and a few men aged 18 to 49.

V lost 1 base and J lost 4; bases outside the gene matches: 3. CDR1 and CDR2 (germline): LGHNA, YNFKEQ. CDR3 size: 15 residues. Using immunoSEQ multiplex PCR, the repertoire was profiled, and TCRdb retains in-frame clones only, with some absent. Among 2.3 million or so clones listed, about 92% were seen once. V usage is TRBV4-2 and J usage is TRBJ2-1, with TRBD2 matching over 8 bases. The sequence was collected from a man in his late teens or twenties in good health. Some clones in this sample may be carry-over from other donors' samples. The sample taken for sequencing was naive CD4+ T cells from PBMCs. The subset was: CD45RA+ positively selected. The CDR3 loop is CASSQAPSGYNEQFF. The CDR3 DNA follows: TGTGCCAGCAGCCAAGCCCCTAGCGGGTACAATGAGCAGTTCTTC.